These 12 T cell receptor beta chains came from one sample sequenced in a study of CD4 T cells in relation to SARS-CoV-2 and coronaviruses. CD4+ T cells from unexposed donors were obtained before the COVID-19 pandemic (2011-2018). Repertoires were generated with immunoSEQ multiplex PCR, while TCRdb's copy carries only in-frame clones and drops some. Of tens of thousands of clones in the sample, more than 80% were seen once. The sample consisted of memory CD4+ T cells from PBMCs. The receptors were sampled from a human donor in good health.

In its sample, this clone was seen a few times. This chain uses TRBV29-1 with TRBJ2-5; 8 nucleotides agree with TRBD1. The CDR3 is 13 residues long. Germline-derived CDR1 and CDR2 are SQVTM and ANQGSEA. V trimming: 7 bases; J trimming: 2 bases; junction bases outside the gene matches: 6. This CDR3 is CSGWTGTQETQYF. Here the CDR3 DNA reads TGCAGCGGATGGACAGGGACGCAAGAGACCCAGTACTTC.

This chain uses TRBV10-2 with TRBJ2-7; D is possibly TRBD2 (6 bases). Trimming stripped 8 bases from V and 2 bases from J, with 13 bases between. Germline-derived CDR1 and CDR2 are WSHSY and SAAADI. This CDR3 is 13 amino acids long. The CDR3 region has the DNA TGCGCCAGCTCCCGGGACTTACCCTACGAGCAGTACTTC. Translation: CASSRDLPYEQYF.

This clone was counted between two and nine times. The gene calls are TRBV28 and TRBJ1-5; possibly TRBD1 for D (6 bases). V was pared by 4 bases and J by 0 bases, with 13 bases between. Germline lookup yields CDR1 MDHEN and CDR2 SYDVKM. The CDR3 has 16 amino acids. In DNA, the CDR3 is TGTGCCAGCAGTTACCAATACAGGGTTAGCAATCAGCCCCAGCATTTT. It encodes CASSYQYRVSNQPQHF.

The J gene is TRBJ2-2, the V gene TRBV5-1; unclear D gene. V was pared by 0 bases and J by 1 base, with 4 bases between. Germline V gene sequence: CDR1 SGHRS, CDR2 YFSETQ. CDR3 length equals 14 residues. The CDR3 DNA reads TGCGCCAGCAGCTTGGGACAGAACACCGGGGAGCTGTTTTTT. It specifies CASSLGQNTGELFF.

The genes are TRBV7-8 and TRBJ2-1, with TRBD2 matching over 10 bases. Trimming at V came to 5 bases and at J to 4 bases, leaving 11 bases not matched to a gene. This CDR3 has 17 amino acids. The V gene's germline CDR1 is SGHVS and CDR2 FQNEAQ. This chain's CDR3 is CASSPDPTSGIYNEQFF. The CDR3 DNA reads TGTGCCAGCAGCCCTGACCCTACTAGCGGGATTTACAATGAGCAGTTCTTC.

This chain links TRBV19 with TRBJ2-3, with D tentatively TRBD2 (5 bases). In germline, CDR1 is LNHDA, CDR2 SQIVND (reference sequence). The CDR3 has 16 amino acids. Trimming left V 5 bases short and J 3 bases short, with 18 bases between. The CDR3 DNA is TGTGCCAGTAGTGAATATCGGGAAAGAAGGACAGATACGCAGTATTTT. This gives the protein CASSEYRERRTDTQYF.

This clone appeared a few times. The chain uses TRBV11-1 and TRBJ2-7; 7 positions match TRBD1. The trim removed 3 bases at V and 1 base at J, leaving 6 bases unmatched. Germline-derived CDR1 and CDR2 are SGHAT and FQDESV (reference sequence). The CDR3 contains 15 residues. The CDR3 sequence: CASSLGQTLSYEQYF. For the CDR3, the DNA is TGTGCCAGCAGCTTGGGACAGACGCTGTCCTACGAGCAGTACTTC.

A few counts support this clone. The rearrangement joins TRBV7-9 to TRBJ2-5; 10 bases align to TRBD2. This CDR3 is built from 17 residues. Germline CDR1 SEHNR, CDR2 FQNEAQ (reference sequence). After removal of 5 bases from V and 0 bases from J, the junction contained 9 bases not matched to a gene. The DNA for the CDR3 is TGTGCCAGCAGCACCAGGACTAGCGGCGGGGACCAAGAGACCCAGTACTTC. Translation: CASSTRTSGGDQETQYF.

This clone occurred a few times. The rearrangement joins TRBV7-9 to TRBJ1-2; D is possibly TRBD1 (5 bases). The CDR3 extends over 14 amino acids. Germline V gene sequence: CDR1 SEHNR, CDR2 FQNEAQ (reference sequence). Trimming pared 0 bases from V and 5 bases from J, leaving 10 bases between. The CDR3 sequence is CASSLAGAGYGYTF. Written as DNA, the CDR3 is TGTGCCAGCAGCTTAGCGGGTGCAGGGTATGGCTACACCTTC. Full variable domain (missing parts from reference TRBV7-9 and TRBJ1-2): DTGVSQNPRHKITKRGQNVTFRCDPISEHNRLYWYRQTLGQGPEFLTYFQNEAQLEKSRLLSDRFSAERPKGSFSTLEIQRTEQGDSAMYLCASSLAGAGYGYTFGSGTRLTVV.

This chain links TRBV19 with TRBJ2-3; TRBD2 agrees at 9 bases. CDR1 is LNHDA, CDR2 SQIVND, per germline (reference sequence). This CDR3 region has 14 residues. The junction had 6 bases not matched to a gene; V was cut back by 7 bases and J by 4 bases. CDR3 coding DNA: TGTGCCAGTACGGCGGGAGGGCCCGCAGATACGCAGTATTTT. It specifies CASTAGGPADTQYF.

A word on this clone: One end of the junction varies from germline; a read error may be responsible. V is TRBV23-1 and J is TRBJ2-7, with D unresolved. TRBV23-1 is labeled an ORF, and its function is uncertain. CDR3 length: 12 residues. The CDR3 sequence is CASSQCWHREGF. The CDR3 DNA sequence: TGCGCCAGCAGTCAATGTTGGCATCGCGAAGGCTTC.

The chain combines TRBV18 with TRBJ2-5; TRBD2 might be the D (6 bases). Germline V gene data show CDR1 as KGHSH and CDR2 as LQKENI. V was clipped by 3 bases and J by 3 bases, with 11 bases between them. This CDR3 spans 14 amino acids. CDR3 bases: TGTGCCAGCTCACCGCTAGCGTGGGAAGAGACCCAGTACTTC. Translating it yields CASSPLAWEETQYF.